The T cell receptor beta chain described here comes from a study of T cells in localized non-small cell lung cancer (dated by TCRdb to 2019 to 2021). As for the study more broadly: Comparing tumors with uninvolved tumor-adjacent lungs, the study looked at the T cell repertoires of roughly 250 patients with early-stage NSCLC. The cohort consisted of approximately 240 treatment-naive NSCLC patients whose localized lung tumors had been resected. A mean age of 66.3 years was recorded for the NSCLC patients, of whom roughly 130 were male and about a hundred were female.

A word on this clone: Its antigen is currently not known. No quality values exist for individual bases; no much larger clone is one base distant.

TCR beta CDR3 regions were sequenced from DNA using the immunoSEQ Assay. The authors' analysis ran thus. To compute T cell density, TCR beta template counts were normalized to usable DNA, which was estimated by amplifying housekeeping genes. The preseqR package was used to estimate richness by extrapolating to 400,000 templates for PBMC samples and to 120,000 templates for tissue samples. Clonality was taken to be one minus Pielou's evenness. Tissue-enriched TCRs were identified through differential abundance testing performed on productive amino-acid clonotypes, with a minimum total count of 5 and an alpha of 0.1. The Jaccard Index and the Morisita Overlap Index were used to measure how much the repertoires overlapped between compartments. TCR beta CDR3s were clustered by GLIPH together with public tetramer-defined viral CDR3s, and at least three viral sequences plus V-gene enrichment were required for viral motifs. TCRdb obtained this table from immuneACCESS and retained in-frame rearrangements with V and J assigned. These tables miss some clones; where compared with another copy, unresolved V genes account for less than half of the shortfall, and the remainder is unexplained. V and J calls and clone size are given by that table; D and trimming were obtained from the DNA. The sample table records 55,000 or so clones; about three quarters of these occur just once. About 4.7% of the sample is in the top ten clones.

At diagnosis, peripheral blood, uninvolved tumor-adjacent lung and tumor were collected and were preserved as a mix of fresh-frozen and FFPE material. For TCR repertoire profiling, blood samples were analyzed as peripheral blood mononuclear cells. What the study reported, not specific to this receptor: Because the study design was exploratory, TCR variables were selected using unadjusted p-values without false-discovery rate correction. Because multi-region tumor sequencing was not done, intratumor heterogeneity could not be ruled out. Longer overall survival was associated with higher T cell density in blood, whereas shorter survival was associated with higher clonality in adjacent lung. A median of about 61 of the top 100 tumor clones turned up in the paired uninvolved adjacent lung, and around 27 of those clones also ranked among the top 100 of that same adjacent lung. Uninvolved tumor-adjacent lung showed the highest T cell clonality, higher than tumor, which suggests more focused antigenic responses in the uninvolved tumor-adjacent lung.

There are 15 amino acids in the CDR3, from cysteine to phenylalanine inclusive. Left in the record is the CDR3 DNA by itself, 45 bases read in frame from the first base. Between the V and J ends, shortened by 4 bases and 0 bases respectively, the junction contains 13 bases. Reading the germline V gene gives CDR1 SGHRS and CDR2 YFSETQ. This chain is built from TRBV5-1 and TRBJ1-2, with the D gene not confidently named. The TCR originated in a woman aged 40 to 75 with stage II lung adenocarcinoma. The sample consisted of PBMCs, taken before any cancer treatment. The DNA is as follows: TGCGCCAGCAGCGCGTGGACGGGCCCTAACTATGGCTACACCTTC. Its protein is CASSAWTGPNYGYTF.